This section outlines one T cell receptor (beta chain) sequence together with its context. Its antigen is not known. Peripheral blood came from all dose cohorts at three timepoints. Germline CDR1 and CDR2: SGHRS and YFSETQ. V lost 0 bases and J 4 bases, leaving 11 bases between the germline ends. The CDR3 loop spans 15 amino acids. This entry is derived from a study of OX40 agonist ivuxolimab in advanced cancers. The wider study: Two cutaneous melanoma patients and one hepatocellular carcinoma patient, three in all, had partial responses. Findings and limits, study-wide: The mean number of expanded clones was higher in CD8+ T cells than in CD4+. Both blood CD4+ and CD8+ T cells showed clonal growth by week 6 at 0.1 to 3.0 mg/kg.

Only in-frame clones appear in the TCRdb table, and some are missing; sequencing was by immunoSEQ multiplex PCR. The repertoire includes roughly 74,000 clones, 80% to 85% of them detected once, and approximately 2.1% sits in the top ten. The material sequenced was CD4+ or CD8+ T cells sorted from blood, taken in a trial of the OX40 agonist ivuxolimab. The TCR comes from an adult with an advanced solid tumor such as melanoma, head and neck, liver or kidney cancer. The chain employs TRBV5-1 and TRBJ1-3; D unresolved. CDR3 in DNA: TGCGCCAGCAGCTTGGCAGCGGGAGGAGGAAACACCATATATTTT. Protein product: CASSLAAGGGNTIYF.